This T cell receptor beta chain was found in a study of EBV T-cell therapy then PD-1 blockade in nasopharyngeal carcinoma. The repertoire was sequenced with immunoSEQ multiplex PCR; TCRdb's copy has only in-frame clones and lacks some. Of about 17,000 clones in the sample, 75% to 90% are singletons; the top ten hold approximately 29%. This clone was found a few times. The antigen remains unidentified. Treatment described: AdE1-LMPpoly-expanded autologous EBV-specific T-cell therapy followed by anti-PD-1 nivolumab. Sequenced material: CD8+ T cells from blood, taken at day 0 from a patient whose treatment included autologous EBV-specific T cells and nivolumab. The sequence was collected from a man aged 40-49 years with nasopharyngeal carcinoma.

Here the CDR3 reads CASSLAAGGASSPLHF. CDR3 nucleotides: TGTGCCAGCAGCTTAGCCGCAGGGGGGGCGAGTTCACCCCTCCACTTT. The V call is TRBV7-9, the J call TRBJ1-6; 7 bases map to TRBD1. Germline CDR1 and CDR2: SEHNR and FQNEAQ (reference sequence). The V segment lost 0 bases and the J segment 9 bases; nucleotides outside the gene matches: 8. The CDR3 extends over 16 amino acids.